This TCR beta chain was identified during a study of OX40 agonist ivuxolimab in advanced cancers. Study in general: The dose-escalation cohort had hepatocellular carcinoma, melanoma, renal cell or head and neck cancer. Eligibility admitted prior anti-PD-1, anti-PD-L1 or anti-CTLA-4 therapy; 40% had some.

As regards this clone: Antigen: not known.

The V and J ends lost 5 bases and 10 bases, in that order; junction bases with no gene match: 13. The CDR3 totals 17 residues. Germline CDR1 reads PRHDT; CDR2 reads FYEKMQ (reference sequence). The method was immunoSEQ multiplex PCR; TCRdb's version includes in-frame clones alone and lacks a portion of them. The table lists 20,000 to 25,000 clones, around 80% of them singletons. The study's findings and limits: Some patients who did not respond also had low normalized T-cell clonal expansion.

Sequencing was performed on CD4+ or CD8+ T cells sorted from blood, taken in a trial of the OX40 agonist ivuxolimab. The chain couples TRBV13 to TRBJ2-1; 14 bases line up with TRBD2. The TCR was taken from an adult with an advanced solid tumor such as melanoma, head and neck, liver or kidney cancer. The DNA for the CDR3 is TGTGCCAGCAGCCCCGTCCACGGGACTAGCGGGAGAAAGGAGCAGTTCTTC. Amino acid sequence: CASSPVHGTSGRKEQFF. Filled out from reference TRBV13 and TRBJ2-1, the complete variable domain reads AAGVIQSPRHLIKEKRETATLKCYPIPRHDTVYWYQQGPGQDPQFLISFYEKMQSDKGSIPDRFSAQQFSDYHSELNMSSLELGDSALYFCASSPVHGTSGRKEQFFGPGTRLTVL.